This record concerns one T cell receptor (beta chain) sequence. This specimen comes from a study of control samples from healthy donors and cancer patients. Produced via immunoSEQ multiplex PCR; TCRdb's table is partial and in-frame only. Seen here are about 270,000 clones, roughly 82% observed once, and the top ten hold about 14%. Trimming stripped 4 bases from V and 1 base from J, with 10 bases between. The CDR3 spans 15 residues. CDR1 and CDR2 from the germline V gene are KGHSH and LQKENI. This clonotype originated in a woman aged 60-75 years with lung cancer. The V and J genes are TRBV18 and TRBJ2-2, with D possibly being TRBD1 (6 bases). The sample taken for sequencing was PBMCs. This chain's CDR3 is CASSLKTGNTGELFF. CDR3 nucleotides: TGTGCCAGCTCACTTAAGACAGGGAACACCGGGGAGCTGTTTTTT. Drawing the rest from reference TRBV18 and TRBJ2-2, the complete variable domain is NAGVMQNPRHLVRRRGQEARLRCSPMKGHSHVYWYRQLPEEGLKFMVYLQKENIIDESGMPKERFSAEFPKEGPSILRIQQVVRGDSAAYFCASSLKTGNTGELFFGEGSRLTVL.